This section outlines one TCR beta chain sequence together with its context. Original data processing: By means of reference gene primer amplification, nucleated cell counts were estimated. Repertoires were generated with immunoSEQ multiplex PCR, while TCRdb's copy carries only in-frame clones and drops some. The D gene and trimming were derived from the DNA, and the V and J assignments and clone size from that table. The table lists roughly 170,000 clones, approximately 85% of them singletons. The data were obtained in a study of blood T cell repertoires in COVID-19. Overall study: The United States, Italy and Spain were the sources of the acute and convalescent COVID-19 samples. PBMCs, B-cell-depleted T cells, or T cells were the source of the cDNA or gDNA that made up the material.

The germline gives CDR1 SGHRS, CDR2 YFSETQ. The V gene lost 6 bases and the J gene lost 6 bases, with 15 bases spanning the gap. The CDR3 has 13 residues. This receptor was obtained from a man between 60 and 70 years old who had recovered from COVID-19. Sequencing used peripheral blood. The chain couples TRBV5-1 to TRBJ1-1; D might be TRBD1 (6 bases). The CDR3 sequence is CASTNTGKAEAFF. For the CDR3, the DNA is TGCGCCAGCACCAATACAGGGAAGGCTGAAGCTTTCTTT. Using reference TRBV5-1 and TRBJ1-1 for the parts outside the CDR3, the full variable domain is KAGVTQTPRYLIKTRGQQVTLSCSPISGHRSVSWYQQTPGQGLQFLFEYFSETQRNKGNFPGRFSGRQFSNSRSEMNVSTLELGDSALYLCASTNTGKAEAFFGQGTRLTVV.